These T cell receptor beta chains were read from a single sample in a study of T cell responses to AZD1222 COVID-19 vaccine. Some clones are missing from TCRdb's copy, which holds only in-frame ones; the method was immunoSEQ multiplex PCR. This sample has about 83,000 clones, with 86% found just once. The sequenced sample was peripheral blood, obtained on day 0 of AZD1222 vaccination. The receptor set was obtained from an adult in good health. The CDR3 runs from the conserved cysteine through the conserved F or W. Fields, in order: D gene, V gene, J gene, clone size, CDR3 protein, CDR3 DNA. The D gene is left open where the match is weak. Clone size is stated in some rows and not others, as once, few, many or a class when expanded.

TRBD1	TRBV2	TRBJ2-3	few	CASSVRGLLPSSSTDTQYF	TGTGCCAGCAGTGTAAGGGGGCTTCTTCCTAGCAGTAGCACAGATACGCAGTATTTT
-	TRBV10-2	TRBJ1-4	-	CASSRVREGVAEKLFF	TGCGCCAGCAGTCGGGTCAGGGAAGGGGTAGCGGAAAAACTGTTTTTT
-	TRBV5-6	TRBJ1-1	-	CASLRGDTEAFF	TGTGCCAGCTTACGAGGGGACACTGAAGCTTTCTTT
-	TRBV28	TRBJ1-1	-	CASTNIAGLNTEAFF	TGTGCCAGCACAAATATCGCCGGATTGAACACTGAAGCTTTCTTT
-	TRBV19	TRBJ2-7	-	CASSIVGGLGYEQYF	TGTGCCAGTAGTATTGTCGGGGGCCTGGGGTACGAGCAGTACTTC
TRBD2	TRBV24-1	TRBJ2-1	-	CATSDLLAEEQFF	TGTGCCACCAGTGACCTTCTAGCGGAAGAGCAGTTCTTC
-	TRBV6-5	TRBJ2-1	-	CASSPLGDEQFF	TGTGCCAGCAGTCCCCTCGGCGATGAGCAGTTCTTC
TRBD2	TRBV7-6	TRBJ2-5	-	CASSLLAGQSLKETQYF	TGTGCCAGCAGCCTACTAGCGGGGCAATCCCTCAAAGAGACCCAGTACTTC
-	TRBV5-6	TRBJ2-3	-	CASSLTLTSTDTQYF	TGTGCCAGCAGCCTGACTCTGACTAGCACAGATACGCAGTATTTT
-	TRBV25-1	TRBJ1-3	-	CASTGNSGNTIYF	TGTGCCAGCACCGGAAACTCTGGAAACACCATATATTTT
-	TRBV27	TRBJ2-3	-	CASSPISTDTQYF	TGTGCCAGCAGTCCGATTAGCACAGATACGCAGTATTTT
-	TRBV10-3	TRBJ1-3	-	CAIDKGSGNTIYF	TGTGCCATCGATAAGGGTTCCGGAAACACCATATATTTT
TRBD2	TRBV30	TRBJ2-2	-	CAWSELAGVTGELFF	TGTGCCTGGAGTGAACTAGCGGGGGTCACCGGGGAGCTGTTTTTT
-	TRBV15	TRBJ2-5	-	CATSRDLGAPETQYF	TGTGCCACCAGCAGAGATTTAGGGGCCCCAGAGACCCAGTACTTC
-	TRBV27	TRBJ2-7	few	CASSFQHSYEQYF	TGTGCCAGCAGTTTTCAACATAGCTACGAGCAGTACTTC
TRBD1	TRBV6-5	TRBJ1-2	-	CASSYGTGTYGYTF	TGTGCCAGCAGTTACGGGACAGGGACCTATGGCTACACCTTC
-	TRBV5-1	TRBJ1-1	-	CASRSTDTSSTEAFF	TGCGCCAGCAGGTCTACAGACACCTCGAGCACTGAAGCTTTCTTT
TRBD1	TRBV4-3	TRBJ2-5	-	CASSQDRGGTQYF	TGCGCCAGCAGCCAGGACAGGGGCGGGACCCAGTACTTC
TRBD1	TRBV18	TRBJ1-5	-	CASSPGQDQPQHF	TGTGCCAGCTCACCTGGACAGGATCAGCCCCAGCATTTT
-	TRBV12-5	TRBJ2-5	-	CASGFWQETQYF	TGTGCTAGTGGTTTTTGGCAAGAGACCCAGTACTTC
TRBD2	TRBV3-1/TRBV3-2	TRBJ2-7	-	CASSQALSGSEQYF	TGTGCCAGCAGCCAAGCGCTGAGCGGGAGCGAGCAGTACTTC
-	TRBV11-2	TRBJ1-3	-	CASSVGLPSSGNTIYF	TGTGCCAGCAGCGTGGGACTTCCCAGCTCTGGAAACACCATATATTTT
-	TRBV30	TRBJ1-6	-	CAWSVSTASNNSPLHF	TGTGCCTGGAGTGTGTCAACGGCCTCTAATAATTCACCCCTCCACTTT
-	TRBV29-1	TRBJ2-3	-	CSVYADTDTQYF	TGCAGCGTTTATGCAGACACAGATACGCAGTATTTT
TRBD1	TRBV28	TRBJ2-7	once	CASSTSKQGAHYEQYF	TGTGCCAGCAGTACGTCTAAACAGGGGGCCCACTACGAGCAGTACTTC
-	TRBV10-2	TRBJ2-7	-	CASTLGDEQYF	TGCGCCAGCACCTTGGGGGACGAGCAGTACTTC
-	TRBV30	TRBJ2-2	-	CARDRRGGELFF	TGTGCCCGCGACCGGAGGGGCGGGGAGCTGTTTTTT
TRBD1	TRBV10-2	TRBJ2-5	-	CASSRDSKETQYF	TGCGCCAGCAGCCGGGACAGTAAAGAGACCCAGTACTTC
TRBD1	TRBV5-4	TRBJ1-2	once	CASTRDRGYGYTF	TGTGCCAGCACCAGGGACAGGGGCTATGGCTACACCTTC
-	TRBV27	TRBJ1-5	-	CASSTHGQPQHF	TGTGCCAGCAGTACTCACGGTCAGCCCCAGCATTTT
TRBD1	TRBV19	TRBJ1-2	-	CASSRDGQDYGYTF	TGTGCCAGTAGCAGGGACGGACAGGACTATGGCTACACCTTC
-	TRBV19	TRBJ2-2	once	CASGDLRGFNRELFF	TGTGCCAGCGGGGACTTGCGGGGTTTTAACAGGGAGCTGTTTTTT
-	TRBV10-3	TRBJ2-1	-	CAISERERPEQFF	TGTGCCATCAGTGAGCGGGAGAGACCTGAGCAGTTCTTC
-	TRBV30	TRBJ1-4	-	CAWSGVAGEKLFF	TGTGCCTGGAGCGGGGTTGCTGGCGAAAAACTGTTTTTT
-	TRBV28	TRBJ1-1	-	CASSFFTTSGRTEAFF	TGTGCCAGCAGTTTCTTCACCACGTCAGGGCGGACTGAAGCTTTCTTT
-	TRBV7-2	TRBJ1-1	-	CASSYGRLNTEAFF	TGTGCCAGCAGCTACGGCCGACTGAACACTGAAGCTTTCTTT
-	TRBV19	TRBJ1-5	-	CASSIVRNSNQPQHF	TGTGCCAGTAGTATAGTTAGAAATAGCAATCAGCCCCAGCATTTT
-	TRBV2	TRBJ2-1	-	CASSEMGAGYYNEQFF	TGTGCCAGCAGTGAAATGGGGGCAGGTTACTACAATGAGCAGTTCTTC
-	TRBV4-3	TRBJ2-4	-	CASSQDRSKNIQYF	TGCGCCAGCAGCCAAGACAGGTCCAAAAACATTCAGTACTTC
-	TRBV30	TRBJ1-3	-	CAWSTFMGNTIYF	TGTGCCTGGAGTACTTTCATGGGAAACACCATATATTTT
-	TRBV28	TRBJ2-5	-	CASSLLGQGQETQYF	TGTGCCAGCAGTTTGCTGGGTCAGGGCCAAGAGACCCAGTACTTC
TRBD2	TRBV10-1	TRBJ2-2	-	CASSEGVRRGGAGELFF	TGCGCCAGCAGTGAGGGGGTTCGGCGGGGGGGCGCCGGGGAGCTGTTTTTT
TRBD2	TRBV7-2	TRBJ2-1	few	CASSLGLGSGRRYNEQFF	TGTGCCAGCAGCTTAGGTCTGGGTAGCGGGAGGAGGTACAATGAGCAGTTCTTC
-	TRBV28	TRBJ1-1	-	CASSLRGGTEAFF	TGTGCCAGCAGTTTGAGGGGGGGCACTGAAGCTTTCTTT
-	TRBV5-1	TRBJ2-3	once	CASSLVPTDTQYF	TGCGCCAGCAGTTTAGTTCCCACAGATACGCAGTATTTT
-	TRBV6-5	TRBJ2-5	-	CASSYWTDIQETQYF	TGTGCCAGCAGTTACTGGACGGATATTCAAGAGACCCAGTACTTC
-	TRBV21-1	TRBJ1-6	-	CASSPRLGGVFGSYNSPLHF	TGTGCCAGCAGCCCTCGACTCGGGGGGGTGTTTGGGTCCTATAATTCACCCCTCCACTTT
-	TRBV5-1	TRBJ2-1	-	CASSLRHEQFF	TGCGCCAGCAGCTTGAGGCATGAGCAGTTCTTC
-	TRBV3-1/TRBV3-2	TRBJ2-3	-	CASSPRGAVDTQYF	TGTGCCAGCAGCCCCCGAGGAGCAGTAGATACGCAGTATTTT
TRBD1	TRBV2	TRBJ1-1	-	CASSLFGTGNTEAFF	TGTGCCAGCAGCCTATTCGGGACAGGGAACACTGAAGCTTTCTTT
TRBD1	TRBV7-2	TRBJ2-1	-	CASSSRRDSNYNEQFF	TGTGCCAGCAGCTCCCGCCGGGACAGTAACTACAATGAGCAGTTCTTC
-	TRBV6-2/TRBV6-3	TRBJ2-1	-	CASSYSGGAYNEQFF	TGTGCCAGCAGTTACTCGGGGGGGGCGTACAATGAGCAGTTCTTC